This TCR beta chain originates from a study of memory CD4+ T cells and cytomegalovirus serostatus (dated by TCRdb to about 2019). With regard to the full study: The roughly 33 healthy Belgian adults in the cohort included 9 who were CMV seropositive and roughly 25 who were CMV seronegative. CD4+ memory TCRbeta repertoires of a Belgian cohort with known cytomegalovirus serostatus were sequenced in order to replicate a published TCR-based CMV serostatus classifier. The research as a whole found: On the Belgian cohort, the classifier based on the original framework reached a median bootstrapped AUC of about 0.95, with a 95% CI of 0.76-1.00. For predicting CMV serostatus, the median bootstrapped AUC was about 0.96 using the original framework and almost 0.93 using a US-trained random forest. Results were interpreted as suggesting that the CMV-associated TCR signature is largely present in the CD4+ memory repertoire. Only CD4+CD45RO+ memory cells were sequenced, in contrast to the original study, in which naive and memory CD4+ and CD8+ populations were covered. Of under 200 previously reported CMV-associated TCRbeta sequences, around 70 appeared in the CD4+ memory repertoires, each in one to five individuals.

As for this clone: There is no known antigen for this receptor. No base qualities exist here, and no much larger clone lies one base off it.

The Quick-DNA Microprep Kit was used to extract genomic DNA from the sorted cells. TCRbeta DNA was amplified with the immunoSEQ hsTCRbeta kit following the manufacturer's protocol. An Illumina MiSeq instrument was used to sequence the TCRbeta libraries. The original pipeline was this. Following removal of out-of-frame sequences, roughly 2 million distinct TCRbeta sequences were retained, with an average of about 70,000 per individual. Each individual was scored according to the count of about 150 previously reported CMV-associated TCRbeta sequences and the total productive distinct TCRbeta count. A beta-binomial model was reimplemented in Python, and random forests from scikit-learn, run with default parameters, were trained on data from the US cohort. On the Belgian cohort, classifier performance was reported as the median AUC, along with percentile confidence intervals, across 10,000 bootstrap iterations. TCRdb obtained this table from immuneACCESS and retained in-frame rearrangements with V and J assigned. These tables miss some clones; where compared with another copy, unresolved V genes account for less than half of the shortfall, and the remainder is unexplained. V, J and clone size were drawn from that table, and D and trimming were deduced from the DNA. Within this sample are 30,000 to 40,000 clones, with nearly 80% of them counted one time only. The ten most abundant clones make up approximately 0.8% of the sample.

Taken from cysteine to phenylalanine, the CDR3 has 14 residues. Only the CDR3 region is kept as DNA, spanning 42 bases read in frame from base 1. The V and J ends are trimmed by 5 bases and 4 bases, leaving 11 bases between them. Based on the germline V gene, the CDR1 and CDR2 sequences are SGHTA and FQGNSA. A FACSAria II was used to sort memory CD4+ T cells, defined as single viable CD3+CD4+CD8-CD45RO+ cells. To determine CMV serostatus, a Roche Elecsys assay was used that detects serum IgG against CMV pp150, pp28, p38 and p52. After thawing, total CD4+ T cells were enriched by positive selection with CD4 magnetic microbeads. The samples came from a different study that was designed specifically to examine the CD4+ T cell memory repertoire. Following standard operating procedures, peripheral blood mononuclear cells were isolated and cryopreserved, while serum was kept at -80 degrees C. Staining used CD3-PerCP (BW264/56), CD4-APC (RPA-T4), CD45RO-PE (UCHT1) and CD8-Pacific Orange (3B5) antibodies, with Sytox blue excluding non-viable cells.

The source material was memory CD4+ T cells from blood. The clonotype was recovered from an adult in good health and CMV-seronegative. This sequence uses TRBV7-2 and TRBJ1-4; possibly the D gene is TRBD1, per 5 matching bases. CDR3 protein: CASSPDRNNEKLFF. In nucleotide form, the sequence is TGTGCCAGCAGCCCAGACAGAAATAATGAAAAACTGTTTTTT.